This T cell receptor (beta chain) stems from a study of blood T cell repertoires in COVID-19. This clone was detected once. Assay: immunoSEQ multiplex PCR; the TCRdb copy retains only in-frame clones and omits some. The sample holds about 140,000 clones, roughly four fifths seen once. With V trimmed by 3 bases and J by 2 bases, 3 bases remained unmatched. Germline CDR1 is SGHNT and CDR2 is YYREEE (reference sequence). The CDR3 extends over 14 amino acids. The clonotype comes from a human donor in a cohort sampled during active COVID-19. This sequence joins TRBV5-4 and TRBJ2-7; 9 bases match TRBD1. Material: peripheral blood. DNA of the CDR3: TGTGCCAGCAGCTCGAGGACAGGGGCCTACGAGCAGTACTTC. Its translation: CASSSRTGAYEQYF. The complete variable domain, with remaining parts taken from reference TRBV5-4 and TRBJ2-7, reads ETGVTQSPTHLIKTRGQQVTLRCSSQSGHNTVSWYQQALGQGPQFIFQYYREEENGRGNFPPRFSGLQFPNYSSELNVNALELDDSALYLCASSSRTGAYEQYFGPGTRLTVT.